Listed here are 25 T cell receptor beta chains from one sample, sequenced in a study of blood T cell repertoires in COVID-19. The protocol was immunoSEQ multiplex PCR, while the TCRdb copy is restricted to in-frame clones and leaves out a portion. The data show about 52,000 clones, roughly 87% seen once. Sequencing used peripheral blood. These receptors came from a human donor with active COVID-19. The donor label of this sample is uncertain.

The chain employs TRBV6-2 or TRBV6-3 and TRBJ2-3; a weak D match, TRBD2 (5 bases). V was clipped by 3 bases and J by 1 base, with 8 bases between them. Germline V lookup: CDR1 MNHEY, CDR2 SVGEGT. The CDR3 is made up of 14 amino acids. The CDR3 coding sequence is TGTGCCAGCAGTTATAGTAGCGGCACAGATACGCAGTATTTT. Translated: CASSYSSGTDTQYF.

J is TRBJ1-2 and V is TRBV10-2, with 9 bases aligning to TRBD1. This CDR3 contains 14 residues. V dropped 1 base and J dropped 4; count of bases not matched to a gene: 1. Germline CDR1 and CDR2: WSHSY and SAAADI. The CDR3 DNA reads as TGCGCCAGCAGTGAGTGGACAGGGGCCTATGGCTACACCTTC. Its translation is CASSEWTGAYGYTF.

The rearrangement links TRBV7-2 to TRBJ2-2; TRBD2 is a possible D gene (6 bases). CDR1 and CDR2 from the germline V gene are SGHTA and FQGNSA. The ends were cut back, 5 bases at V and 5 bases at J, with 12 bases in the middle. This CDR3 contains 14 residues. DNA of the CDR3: TGTGCCAGCAGCAAAGGGGAGGTGACCGGGGAGCTGTTTTTT. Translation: CASSKGEVTGELFF.

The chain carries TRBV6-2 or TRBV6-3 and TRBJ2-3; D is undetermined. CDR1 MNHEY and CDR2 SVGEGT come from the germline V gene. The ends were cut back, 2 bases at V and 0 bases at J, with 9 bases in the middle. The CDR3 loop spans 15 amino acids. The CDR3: CASSYRFASTDTQYF. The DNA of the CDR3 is TGTGCCAGCAGTTACCGGTTCGCTAGCACAGATACGCAGTATTTT.

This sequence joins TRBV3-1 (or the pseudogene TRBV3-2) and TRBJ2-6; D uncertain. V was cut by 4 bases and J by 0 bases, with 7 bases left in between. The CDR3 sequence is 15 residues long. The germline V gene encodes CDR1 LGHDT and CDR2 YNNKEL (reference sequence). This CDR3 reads CASSPPSSGANVLTF. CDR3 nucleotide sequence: TGTGCCAGCAGCCCCCCGAGCTCTGGGGCCAACGTCCTGACTTTC.

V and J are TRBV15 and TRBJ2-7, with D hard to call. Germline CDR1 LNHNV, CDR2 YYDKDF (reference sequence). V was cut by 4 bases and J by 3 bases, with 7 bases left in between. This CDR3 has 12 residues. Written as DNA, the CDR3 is TGTGCCACCAGCATTTCCGGCTACGAGCAGTACTTC. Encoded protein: CATSISGYEQYF.

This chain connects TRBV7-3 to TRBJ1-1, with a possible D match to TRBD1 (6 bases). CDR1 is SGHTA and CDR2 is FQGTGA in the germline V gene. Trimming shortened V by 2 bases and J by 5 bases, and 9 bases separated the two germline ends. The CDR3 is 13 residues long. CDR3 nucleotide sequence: TGTGCCAGCAGCTTAGGGGGCAGGACTGAAGCTTTCTTT. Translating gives CASSLGGRTEAFF.

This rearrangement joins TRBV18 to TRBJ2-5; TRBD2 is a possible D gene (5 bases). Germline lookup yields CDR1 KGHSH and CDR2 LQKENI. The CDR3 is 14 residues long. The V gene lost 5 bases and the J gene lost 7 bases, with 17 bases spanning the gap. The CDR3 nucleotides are TGTGCCAGCTCATCGAACGGGATCGACTGGACCCAGTACTTC. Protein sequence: CASSSNGIDWTQYF.

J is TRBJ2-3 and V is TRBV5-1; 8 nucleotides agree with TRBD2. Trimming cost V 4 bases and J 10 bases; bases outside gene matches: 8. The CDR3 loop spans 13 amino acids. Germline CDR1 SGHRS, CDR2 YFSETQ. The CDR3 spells CASSVWRGDPQYF. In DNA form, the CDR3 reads TGCGCCAGCAGCGTTTGGCGGGGGGATCCGCAGTATTTT.

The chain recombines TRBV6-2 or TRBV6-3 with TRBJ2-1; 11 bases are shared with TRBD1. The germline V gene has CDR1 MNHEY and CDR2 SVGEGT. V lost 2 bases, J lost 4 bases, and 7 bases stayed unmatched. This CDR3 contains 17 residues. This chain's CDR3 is CASSYGGTGGQYNEQFF. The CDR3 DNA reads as TGTGCCAGCAGTTACGGTGGGACAGGGGGGCAGTACAATGAGCAGTTCTTC.

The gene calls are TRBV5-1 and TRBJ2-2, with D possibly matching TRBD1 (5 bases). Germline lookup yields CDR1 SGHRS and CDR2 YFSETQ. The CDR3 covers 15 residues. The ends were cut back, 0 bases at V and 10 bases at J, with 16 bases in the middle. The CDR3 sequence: CASSLVQGILEELFF. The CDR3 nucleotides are TGCGCCAGCAGCTTGGTGCAGGGTATCCTAGAGGAGCTGTTTTTT.

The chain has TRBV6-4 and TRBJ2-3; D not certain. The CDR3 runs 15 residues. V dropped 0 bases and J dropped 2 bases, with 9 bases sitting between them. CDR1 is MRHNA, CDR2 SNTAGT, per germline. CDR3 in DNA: TGTGCCAGCAGTGACTCGATCGGTTCCACAGATACGCAGTATTTT. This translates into CASSDSIGSTDTQYF.

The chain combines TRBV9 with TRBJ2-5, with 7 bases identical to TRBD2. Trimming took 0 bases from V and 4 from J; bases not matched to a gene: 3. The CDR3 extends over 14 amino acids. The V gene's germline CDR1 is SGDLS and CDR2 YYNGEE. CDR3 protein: CASSVDGGGETQYF. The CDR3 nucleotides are TGTGCCAGCAGCGTAGATGGCGGGGGAGAGACCCAGTACTTC. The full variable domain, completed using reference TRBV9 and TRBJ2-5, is DSGVTQTPKHLITATGQRVTLRCSPRSGDLSVYWYQQSLDQGLQFLIQYYNGEERAKGNILERFSAQQFPDLHSELNLSSLELGDSALYFCASSVDGGGETQYFGPGTRLLVL.

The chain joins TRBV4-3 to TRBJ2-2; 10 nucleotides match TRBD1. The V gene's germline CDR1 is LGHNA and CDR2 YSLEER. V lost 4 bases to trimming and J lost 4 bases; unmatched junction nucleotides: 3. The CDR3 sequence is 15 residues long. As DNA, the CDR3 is TGCGCCAGCAGCCGCCGGACAGGGGGCACCGGGGAGCTGTTTTTT. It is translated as CASSRRTGGTGELFF.

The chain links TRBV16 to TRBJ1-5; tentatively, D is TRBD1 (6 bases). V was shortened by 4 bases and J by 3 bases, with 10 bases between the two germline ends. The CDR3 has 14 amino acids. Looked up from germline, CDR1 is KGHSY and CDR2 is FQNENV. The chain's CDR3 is CASSPGANNQPQHF. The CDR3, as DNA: TGTGCCAGCAGCCCAGGGGCCAACAATCAGCCCCAGCATTTT.

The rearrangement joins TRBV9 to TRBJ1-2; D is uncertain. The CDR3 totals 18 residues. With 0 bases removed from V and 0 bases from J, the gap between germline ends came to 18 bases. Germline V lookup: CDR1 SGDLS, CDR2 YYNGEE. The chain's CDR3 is CASSVENGEDRTNYGYTF. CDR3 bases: TGTGCCAGCAGCGTAGAGAATGGGGAGGACCGTACTAACTATGGCTACACCTTC.

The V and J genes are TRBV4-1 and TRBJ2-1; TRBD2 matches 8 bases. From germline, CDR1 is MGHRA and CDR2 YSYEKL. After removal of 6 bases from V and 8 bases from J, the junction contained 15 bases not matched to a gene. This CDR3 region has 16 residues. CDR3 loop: CASRLKYGGALDEQFF. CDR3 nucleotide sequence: TGCGCCAGCAGATTGAAGTACGGGGGGGCATTGGATGAGCAGTTCTTC.

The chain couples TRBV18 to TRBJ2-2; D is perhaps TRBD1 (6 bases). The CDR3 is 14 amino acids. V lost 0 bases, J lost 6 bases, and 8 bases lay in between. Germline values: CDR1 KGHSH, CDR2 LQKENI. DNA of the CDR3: TGTGCCAGCTCACCACCCCACAGGGCCGGGGAGCTGTTTTTT. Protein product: CASSPPHRAGELFF.

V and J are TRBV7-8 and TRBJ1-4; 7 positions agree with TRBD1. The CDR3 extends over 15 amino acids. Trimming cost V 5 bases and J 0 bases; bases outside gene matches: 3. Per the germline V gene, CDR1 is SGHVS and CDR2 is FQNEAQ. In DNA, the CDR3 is TGTGCCAGCAGCCCAGACAGGGCAACTAATGAAAAACTGTTTTTT. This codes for CASSPDRATNEKLFF.

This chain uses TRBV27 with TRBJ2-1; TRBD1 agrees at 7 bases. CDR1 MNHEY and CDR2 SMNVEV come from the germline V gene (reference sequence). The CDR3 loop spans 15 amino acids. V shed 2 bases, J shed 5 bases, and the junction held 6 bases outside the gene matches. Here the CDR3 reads CASSLVGTVNNEQFF. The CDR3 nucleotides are TGTGCCAGCAGTTTAGTCGGGACAGTCAACAATGAGCAGTTCTTC.

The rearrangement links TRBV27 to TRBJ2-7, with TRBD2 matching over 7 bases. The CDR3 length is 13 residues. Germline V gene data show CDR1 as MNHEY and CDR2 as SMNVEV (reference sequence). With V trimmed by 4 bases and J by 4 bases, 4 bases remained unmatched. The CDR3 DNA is TGTGCCAGCAGTTCGGGGAGGGCGTACGAGCAGTACTTC. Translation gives CASSSGRAYEQYF.

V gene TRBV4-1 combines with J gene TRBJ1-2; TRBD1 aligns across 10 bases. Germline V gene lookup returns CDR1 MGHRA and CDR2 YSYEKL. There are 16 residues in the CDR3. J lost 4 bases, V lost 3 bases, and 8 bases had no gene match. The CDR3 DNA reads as TGCGCCAGCAGCCATGGGACAGGGGCTGCTAGCTATGGCTACACCTTC. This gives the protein CASSHGTGAASYGYTF.

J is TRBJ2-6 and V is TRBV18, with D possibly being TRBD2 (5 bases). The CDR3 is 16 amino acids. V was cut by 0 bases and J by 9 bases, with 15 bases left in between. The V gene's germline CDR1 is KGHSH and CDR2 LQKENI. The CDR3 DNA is TGTGCCAGCTCACCACCGGGGAGCTGGGCGGTCAACGTCCTGACTTTC. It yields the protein CASSPPGSWAVNVLTF. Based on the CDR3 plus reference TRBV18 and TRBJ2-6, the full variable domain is NAGVMQNPRHLVRRRGQEARLRCSPMKGHSHVYWYRQLPEEGLKFMVYLQKENIIDESGMPKERFSAEFPKEGPSILRIQQVVRGDSAAYFCASSPPGSWAVNVLTFGAGSRLTVL.

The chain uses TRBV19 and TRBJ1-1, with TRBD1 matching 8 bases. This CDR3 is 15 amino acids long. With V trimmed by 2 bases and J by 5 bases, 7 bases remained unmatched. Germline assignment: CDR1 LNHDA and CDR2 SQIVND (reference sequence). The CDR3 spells CASSIYRGRGTEAFF. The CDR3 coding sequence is TGTGCCAGTAGTATATACAGGGGGAGGGGGACTGAAGCTTTCTTT.

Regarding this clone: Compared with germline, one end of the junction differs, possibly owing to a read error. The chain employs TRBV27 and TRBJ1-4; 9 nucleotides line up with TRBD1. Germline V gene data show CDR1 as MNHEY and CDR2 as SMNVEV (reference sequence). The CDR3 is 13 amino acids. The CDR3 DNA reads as TGTGCCAGCAGCGACAGGGCCGGGACAGGGTTCACTTTT. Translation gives CASSDRAGTGFTF.